This section outlines one T cell receptor (beta chain) sequence together with its context. This entry is derived from a study of cytomegalovirus exposure and HLA in healthy donors. V dropped 6 bases and J dropped 4; count of bases not matched to a gene: 11. Germline V gene data show CDR1 as MNHEY and CDR2 as SMNVEV (reference sequence). The CDR3 extends over 16 amino acids. The PCR made use of 60 Vbeta and 13 Jbeta primers. Data came from immunoSEQ multiplex PCR; TCRdb stores just in-frame clones and leaves some out. The table records 100,000 to 150,000 clones, 76% of them present only once. Material for sequencing was PBMCs. This receptor was identified in a man between 50 and 59 years old in good health and CMV-seronegative. V usage is TRBV27 and J usage is TRBJ1-4, with 7 bases aligning to TRBD1. The DNA of the CDR3 is TGTGCCAGCAGCACCCGGCGGGGACAGCTTAATGAAAAACTGTTTTTT. It yields the protein CASSTRRGQLNEKLFF. Full variable domain (missing parts from reference TRBV27 and TRBJ1-4): EAQVTQNPRYLITVTGKKLTVTCSQNMNHEYMSWYRQDPGLGLRQIYYSMNVEVTDKGDVPEGYKVSRKEKRNFPLILESPSPNQTSLYFCASSTRRGQLNEKLFFGSGTQLSVL.